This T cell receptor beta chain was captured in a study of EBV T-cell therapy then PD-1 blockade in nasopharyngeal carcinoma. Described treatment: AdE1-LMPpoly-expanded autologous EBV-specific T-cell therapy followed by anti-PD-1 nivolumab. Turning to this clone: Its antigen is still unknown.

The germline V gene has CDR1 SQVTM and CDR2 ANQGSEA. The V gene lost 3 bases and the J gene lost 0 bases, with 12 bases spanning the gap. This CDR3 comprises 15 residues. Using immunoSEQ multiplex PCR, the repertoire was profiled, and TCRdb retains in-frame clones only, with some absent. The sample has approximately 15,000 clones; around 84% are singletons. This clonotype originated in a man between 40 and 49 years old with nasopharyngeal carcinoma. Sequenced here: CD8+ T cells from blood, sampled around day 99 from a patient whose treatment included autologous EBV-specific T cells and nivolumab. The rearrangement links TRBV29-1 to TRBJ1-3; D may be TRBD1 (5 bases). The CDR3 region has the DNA TGCAGCGTTGATTCACAGGATAGCTCTGGAAACACCATATATTTT. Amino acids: CSVDSQDSSGNTIYF.